The TCR beta chain described here comes from a study of CD4+ T cells in melanoma. Produced via immunoSEQ multiplex PCR; TCRdb's table is partial and in-frame only. The data contain about 140,000 clones, about 93% of them seen just once; the ten biggest clones take up about 1.5%. In the case of this clone: Its antigen is unidentified.

Study-level points and caveats: Diverse differentiation states were reported for melanoma neoantigen-specific CD4+ T cells. A reported correlation linked neoantigen-specific CD4+ T cells to CD8+, macrophage and B cell function.

The TCR comes from a human donor with melanoma.

The CDR3 loop reads CASSHQTSSADYGYTF. CDR3 coding DNA: TGTGCCAGCTCTCATCAAACAAGCTCAGCCGACTATGGCTACACCTTC. The chain joins TRBV18 to TRBJ1-2; unclear D gene. Per germline, CDR1 KGHSH and CDR2 LQKENI. CDR3 length: 16 amino acids. The V end lost 6 bases, the J end lost 3 bases, and 20 bases lay between the germline ends.